This TCR beta chain was sequenced for a study of T-cell memory formation after mild COVID-19. Study-wide results and caveats: Clones shrinking from day 15 to 85 showed even CD4/CD8 mixes; later expanders tilted CD4+.

This clonotype was counted only a few times. The antigen is undetermined. TCR alpha and TCR beta cDNA libraries carrying sample barcodes and UMIs came from 5'RACE with constant-segment primers. TCRdb independently ran MiXCR on the 5' RACE reads; one entry per CDR3 protein. This table holds fewer than 140,000 distinct CDR3 sequences, roughly 12% found once. Trimming stripped 2 bases from V and 2 bases from J, with 8 bases between. Germline assignment: CDR1 MNHEY and CDR2 SVGAGI. The CDR3 contains 14 residues. Sequencing was done on a sample of PBMCs or a T cell subset sorted from them (not recorded which). The chain is built from TRBV6-5 and TRBJ2-3; D is uncertain. The clonotype was recovered from an adult woman who had mild COVID-19 (a few samples of this study predate the infection). Cell type and time point are not known. The CDR3: CASSYRFPTDTQYF. The CDR3 DNA reads TGTGCCAGCAGTTACAGGTTCCCCACAGATACGCAGTATTTT.